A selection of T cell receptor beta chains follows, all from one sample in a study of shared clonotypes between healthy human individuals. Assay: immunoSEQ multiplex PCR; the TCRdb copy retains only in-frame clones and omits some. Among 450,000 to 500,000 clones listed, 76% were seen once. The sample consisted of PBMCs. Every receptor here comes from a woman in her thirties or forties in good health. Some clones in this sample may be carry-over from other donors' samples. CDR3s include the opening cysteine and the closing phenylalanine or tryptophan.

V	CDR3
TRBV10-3	CATAAGQPYGYTF
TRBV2	CASDRDRATEAFF
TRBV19	CASSLTGGTGELFF
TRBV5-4	CASSLGALSSYEQYF
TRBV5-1	CASSPGTSPGETQYF
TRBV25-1	CASSEPAGVGYNEQFF
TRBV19	CASSIDGGYQPQHF
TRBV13	CASSFAGGSSGNTIYF
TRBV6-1	CASTWRGVSYNEQFF
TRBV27	CASRGGVAAWREQYF
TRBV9	CASSASVNTEAFF
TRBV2	CASSEWGQPQHF
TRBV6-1	CASSVGRGSGQPQHF
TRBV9	CASSVSSIEVNEQFF
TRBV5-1	CASRVAPMEAEQFF
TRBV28	CASGLTIGREGTEAFF
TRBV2	CASSGRGNTEAFF
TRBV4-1	CASSEGRGSRPYNEQFF
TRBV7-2	CASSLGSASQYF
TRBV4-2	CASSQGGPPGAGNTIYF
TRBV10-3	CAIKTGAKNTGELFF
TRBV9	CASSVGGTDTDTQYF
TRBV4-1	CASSQINMGLANEQFF
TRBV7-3	CASSLTGLGTGELFF
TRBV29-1	CSVESGYGYTF
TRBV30	CAWRVPGTAYEQYF
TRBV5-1	CASSSTTGLAETQETQYF
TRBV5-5	CASSAGGRPTDTQYF
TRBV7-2	CASSLVPGANVVF
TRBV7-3	CASSSQTSGRLYEQYF
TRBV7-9	CASSLERDSGELFF
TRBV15	CATSRDGQGTDTQYF
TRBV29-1	CSVGTGGSGQYF
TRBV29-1	CSDHRDGYTF
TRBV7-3	CASSLNPGSYEQFF
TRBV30	CAWTYRSNSPLHF
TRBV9	CASSVGRGTDTQYF
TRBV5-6	CASSFGTGDTEAFF
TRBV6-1	CASSEARQLWDQPQHF
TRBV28	CASRLSRGETQYF
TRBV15	CATSDRENTEAFF
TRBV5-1	CASSLDRGNAAFF
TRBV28	CASRITFSNQPQHF
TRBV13	CASSSGTVNTEAFF
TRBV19	CASSIGKTGGEQYF
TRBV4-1	CASSQGLVAKNIQYF
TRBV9	CASSSPYGTSTGELFF
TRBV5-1	CASSGEGQGIEKLFF
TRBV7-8	CASSSRGRAVTEAFF
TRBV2	CASLKDRGDNVLTF
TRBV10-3	CAISTGREQETQYF
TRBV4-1	CASSLPQRGLNTEAFF
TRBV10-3	CAISEGPTDTQYF
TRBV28	CASSSGQWGYTF
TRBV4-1	CASSRPPGLAGGPDTQYF
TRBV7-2	CASSSGTSAYEQYF
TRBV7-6	CASSSEVGELFF
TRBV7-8	CASSLFRGGLGQPQHF
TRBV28	CASRRDSLREGLYEQYF
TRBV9	CASSAGTSGSMGETQYF